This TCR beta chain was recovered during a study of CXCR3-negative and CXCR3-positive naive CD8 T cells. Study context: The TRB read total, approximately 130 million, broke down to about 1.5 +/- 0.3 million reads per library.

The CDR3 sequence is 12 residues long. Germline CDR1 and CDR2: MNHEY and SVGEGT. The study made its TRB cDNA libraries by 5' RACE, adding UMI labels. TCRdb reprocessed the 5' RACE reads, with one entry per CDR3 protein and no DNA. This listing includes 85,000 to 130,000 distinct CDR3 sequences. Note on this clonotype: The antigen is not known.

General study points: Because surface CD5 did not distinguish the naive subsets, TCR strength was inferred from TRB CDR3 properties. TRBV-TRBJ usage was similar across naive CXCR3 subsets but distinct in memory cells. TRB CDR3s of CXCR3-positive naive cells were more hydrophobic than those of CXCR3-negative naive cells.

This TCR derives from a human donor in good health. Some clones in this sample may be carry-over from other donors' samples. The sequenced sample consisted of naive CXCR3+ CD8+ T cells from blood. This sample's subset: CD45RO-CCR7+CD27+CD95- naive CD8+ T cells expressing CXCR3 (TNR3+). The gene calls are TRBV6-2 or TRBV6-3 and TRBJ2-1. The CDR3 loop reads CASSYSSNEQFF.